The next 3 T cell receptor beta chains were all read from a single sample in a study of technical replicates of blood from several donors. TCRdb keeps only in-frame clones here, not all; method: immunoSEQ multiplex PCR. The sample contains approximately 88,000 clones, about 93% of which appear only once. Specimen: T cells isolated from PBMCs. Source of these receptors: a human donor in good health.

The chain is built from TRBV6-5 and TRBJ2-1; D might be TRBD2 (5 bases). Germline V gene sequence: CDR1 MNHEY, CDR2 SVGAGI. The germline V and J ends were trimmed by 0 bases and 10 bases, with 13 bases remaining between them. The CDR3 is 14 amino acids. In nucleotides, the CDR3 is TGTGCCAGCAGTTACTCCTTTCGACGGGAAGAGCAGTTCTTC. Protein product: CASSYSFRREEQFF.

The chain couples TRBV21-1 to TRBJ2-5; the D segment call TRBD2 is taken from the table without a DNA check. TRBV21-1 corresponds to a pseudogene. The CDR3 is 14 residues long. For the CDR3, the DNA is TGTGCCAGCAGCAAAGTAAAGCTCCAAGAGACCCAGTACTTC. Translating it yields CASSKVKLQETQYF.

Note on this clone: An end of the junction differs from the germline gene, which may be a read error. The gene calls are TRBV5-1 and TRBJ2-1; tentatively, D is TRBD1 or TRBD2 (6 bases each). The CDR3 covers 12 residues. CDR1 and CDR2 (germline): SGHRS, YFSETQ. The CDR3: CASRLEGDEQFF. The CDR3 DNA reads as TGCGCCAGCAGATTGGAGGGGGATGAGCAGTTCTTC.